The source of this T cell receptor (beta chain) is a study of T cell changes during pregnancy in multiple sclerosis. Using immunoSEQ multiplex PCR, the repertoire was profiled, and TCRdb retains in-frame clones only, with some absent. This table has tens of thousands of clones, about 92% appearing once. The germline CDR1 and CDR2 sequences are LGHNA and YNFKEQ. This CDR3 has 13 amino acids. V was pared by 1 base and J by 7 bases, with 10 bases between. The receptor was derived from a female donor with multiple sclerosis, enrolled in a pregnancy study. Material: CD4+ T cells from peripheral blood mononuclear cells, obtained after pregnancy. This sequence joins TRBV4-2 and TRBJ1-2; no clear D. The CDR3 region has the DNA TGTGCCAGCAGCCAAGGTAGTCTAGTTGGCTACACCTTC. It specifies CASSQGSLVGYTF.